This TCR beta chain was sequenced for a study of blood T cell repertoires in COVID-19. Study information: Some COVID-19 samples were acute and others convalescent; all came from the United States, Italy and Spain. The cDNA or gDNA used as material had been derived from T cells, B-cell-depleted T cells, or PBMCs.

The protocol was immunoSEQ multiplex PCR, while the TCRdb copy is restricted to in-frame clones and leaves out a portion. The sample consists of 75,000 to 90,000 clones, about 90% of them appearing once. V lost 2 bases to trimming and J lost 4 bases; unmatched junction nucleotides: 4. Germline assignment: CDR1 MNHEY and CDR2 SVGAGI. The length of the CDR3 is 16 residues. The table lists this clone with a few counts. The J gene is TRBJ1-6, the V gene TRBV6-5, with 8 bases matching TRBD1. Sequencing used peripheral blood. The sequence was obtained from a woman in her 50s in a cohort sampled during active COVID-19. The CDR3 DNA sequence: TGTGCCAGCAGTTACGGGACAGGTTTTTATAATTCACCCCTCCACTTT. Amino acids: CASSYGTGFYNSPLHF.